Below are 12 T cell receptor beta chains sequenced from a single sample in a study of PD-1 blockade in classical Hodgkin lymphoma. The assay was immunoSEQ multiplex PCR, and TCRdb's table has in-frame clones only and misses some. The sample holds approximately 84,000 clones; 83% are singletons and the top ten take over 15%. The time point denotes: cycle 4 day 1 (C4D1), after 6 weeks of nivolumab. No patient escaped relapse after autologous stem cell transplantation, and brentuximab vedotin exposure varied. The material was peripheral blood mononuclear cells (PBMCs), obtained before the fourth cycle of nivolumab. These TCRs come from a human donor with classical Hodgkin lymphoma.

The chain employs TRBV19 and TRBJ1-2, with no clear D. This CDR3 is 15 amino acids long. V was cut by 4 bases and J by 3 bases, with 15 bases left in between. The V gene's germline CDR1 is LNHDA and CDR2 SQIVND (reference sequence). This CDR3 reads CASSSPGRVDYGYTF. For the CDR3, the DNA is TGTGCCAGTAGTAGCCCCGGGAGGGTGGACTATGGCTACACCTTC.

The chain has TRBV5-4 and TRBJ2-7; D unclear. The CDR3 has 12 amino acids. V lost 3 bases and J 3 bases, leaving 7 bases between the germline ends. Germline V gene sequence: CDR1 SGHNT, CDR2 YYREEE (reference sequence). The CDR3 region is CASSSTFYEQYF. For the CDR3, the DNA is TGTGCCAGCAGCTCCACCTTCTACGAGCAGTACTTC.

The chain uses TRBV19 and TRBJ1-5; a possible D gene is TRBD1 (5 bases). CDR1 is LNHDA and CDR2 is SQIVND in the germline V gene (reference sequence). The CDR3 extends over 15 amino acids. Trimming stripped 11 bases from V and 2 bases from J, with 19 bases between. DNA for the CDR3: TGTGCCGAGGGGAGGTCAGGACCACGCAATCAGCCCCAGCATTTT. Translating it yields CAEGRSGPRNQPQHF.

The V and J genes are TRBV19 and TRBJ1-2, with D unresolved. The CDR3 sequence is 12 residues long. Germline CDR1 is LNHDA and CDR2 is SQIVND (reference sequence). Trimming removed 3 bases from V and 2 bases from J, with 4 bases in between. In DNA form, the CDR3 reads TGTGCCAGTAGTATGAAAAACTATGGCTACACCTTC. This codes for CASSMKNYGYTF. The full variable domain, completed using reference TRBV19 and TRBJ1-2, is DGGITQSPKYLFRKEGQNVTLSCEQNLNHDAMYWYRQDPGQGLRLIYYSQIVNDFQKGDIAEGYSVSREKKESFPLTVTSAQKNPTAFYLCASSMKNYGYTFGSGTRLTVV.

The chain has TRBV7-9 and TRBJ1-1, with D unclear. CDR1 and CDR2 (germline): SEHNR, FQNEAQ (reference sequence). With 0 bases removed from V and 13 bases from J, the gap between germline ends came to 15 bases. The CDR3 runs 13 residues. DNA of the CDR3: TGTGCCAGCAGCTTAGCGGCAGCTCCGGCGGGTTTCTTT. The encoded protein is CASSLAAAPAGFF.

The rearrangement links TRBV9 to TRBJ2-5, with D possibly matching TRBD1 (6 bases). Trimming stripped 4 bases from V and 1 base from J, with 11 bases between. The CDR3 extends over 14 amino acids. Germline V CDR1 and CDR2: SGDLS, YYNGEE. The CDR3 coding sequence is TGTGCCAGCAGCCCAACAGGGACCCAAGAGACCCAGTACTTC. It yields the protein CASSPTGTQETQYF. The complete variable domain, with remaining parts taken from reference TRBV9 and TRBJ2-5, reads DSGVTQTPKHLITATGQRVTLRCSPRSGDLSVYWYQQSLDQGLQFLIQYYNGEERAKGNILERFSAQQFPDLHSELNLSSLELGDSALYFCASSPTGTQETQYFGPGTRLLVL.

The chain couples TRBV19 to TRBJ2-7; 8 positions agree with TRBD2. CDR1 and CDR2 from the germline V gene are LNHDA and SQIVND (reference sequence). V dropped 8 bases and J dropped 4; count of bases not matched to a gene: 10. There are 14 residues in the CDR3. As DNA, the CDR3 is TGTGCCAGTTCTACCAGCGGGAGTGTGTACGAGCAGTACTTC. Amino acids: CASSTSGSVYEQYF.

This sequence joins TRBV10-3 and TRBJ2-1; no definite D call. The length of the CDR3 is 13 residues. Germline assignment: CDR1 ENHRY and CDR2 SYGVKD. With 2 bases removed from V and 3 bases from J, the gap between germline ends came to 5 bases. CDR3 bases: TGTGCCATCAGTGAGGACGGCTACAATGAGCAGTTCTTC. It encodes CAISEDGYNEQFF.

This clone was counted once. The chain links TRBV19 to TRBJ1-1; D remains ambiguous. The V end was cut by 2 bases, the J end by 0 bases, with 4 bases between. CDR1 is LNHDA, CDR2 SQIVND, per germline (reference sequence). CDR3 length: 13 amino acids. The CDR3 nucleotides read TGTGCCAGTAGTATACAAGTGAACACTGAAGCTTTCTTT. It codes for CASSIQVNTEAFF. The full variable domain, its missing parts supplied by reference TRBV19 and TRBJ1-1, is DGGITQSPKYLFRKEGQNVTLSCEQNLNHDAMYWYRQDPGQGLRLIYYSQIVNDFQKGDIAEGYSVSREKKESFPLTVTSAQKNPTAFYLCASSIQVNTEAFFGQGTRLTVV.

The sample holds one count of this clone. The chain has TRBV6-5 and TRBJ1-1; TRBD1 agrees at 8 bases. The germline V gene has CDR1 MNHEY and CDR2 SVGAGI. V gave up 6 bases and J gave up 4 bases; unmatched junction bases: 10. This CDR3 is 15 amino acids long. CDR3 loop: CASSPRGTGLTEAFF. The CDR3 coding sequence is TGTGCCAGCAGCCCCCGAGGGACAGGCCTCACTGAAGCTTTCTTT.

The chain links TRBV5-6 to TRBJ2-7; TRBD1 matches at 9 bases. CDR3 length equals 17 residues. With V trimmed by 4 bases and J by 5 bases, 16 bases remained unmatched. Per the germline V gene, CDR1 is SGHDT and CDR2 is YYEEEE. The CDR3 sequence is CASSKNLRDREDNEQYF. The CDR3 region has the DNA TGTGCCAGCAGCAAAAATCTTAGGGACAGGGAGGACAACGAGCAGTACTTC.

The gene calls are TRBV9 and TRBJ2-2, with TRBD2 matching over 8 bases. Per the germline V gene, CDR1 is SGDLS and CDR2 is YYNGEE. CDR3 length: 17 residues. V lost 3 bases and J lost 3; bases outside the gene matches: 10. In nucleotides, the CDR3 is TGTGCCAGCAGCGCATCCCGTTTACTAGCGGACACCGGGGAGCTGTTTTTT. Encoded protein: CASSASRLLADTGELFF.